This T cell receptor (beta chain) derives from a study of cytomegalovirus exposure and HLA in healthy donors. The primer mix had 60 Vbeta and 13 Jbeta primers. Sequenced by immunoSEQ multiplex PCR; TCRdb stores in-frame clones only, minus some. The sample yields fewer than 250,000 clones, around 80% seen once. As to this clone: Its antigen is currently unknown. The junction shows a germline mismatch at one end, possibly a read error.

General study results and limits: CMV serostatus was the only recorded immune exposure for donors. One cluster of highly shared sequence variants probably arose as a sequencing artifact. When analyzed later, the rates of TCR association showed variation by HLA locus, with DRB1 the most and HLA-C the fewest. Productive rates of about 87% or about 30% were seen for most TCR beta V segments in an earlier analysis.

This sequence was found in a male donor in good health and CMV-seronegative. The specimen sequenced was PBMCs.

CDR3 sequence reads: CASSEAMATSTETQYF. As DNA, the CDR3 is TGTGCCAGCAGTGAAGCTATGGCAACTAGCACAGAGACGCAGTATTTT. The rearrangement uses TRBV2 and TRBJ2-3; weak D call: TRBD2 (6 bases). The CDR3 length is 16 residues. CDR1 is SNHLY, CDR2 FYNNEI, per germline.